These 24 T cell receptor beta chains originate from one sample sequenced in a study of blood T cell repertoires in COVID-19. Only in-frame clones appear in the TCRdb table, and some are missing; sequencing was by immunoSEQ multiplex PCR. The profile shows 190,000 or so clones, roughly 83% of them singletons. The sequenced material came from PBMCs or T cells enriched from blood (not recorded which). The origin of the receptors is a young woman who had recovered from COVID-19.

The chain uses TRBV29-1 and TRBJ2-2, with D possibly TRBD1 on 6 matching bases. V dropped 4 bases and J dropped 0 bases, with 9 bases sitting between them. The CDR3 consists of 14 residues. From germline, CDR1 is SQVTM and CDR2 ANQGSEA. The CDR3 nucleotides are TGCAGCGTTGTAAGGACAGCGAACACCGGGGAGCTGTTTTTT. It is translated as CSVVRTANTGELFF.

The V call is TRBV6-6, the J call TRBJ1-5; D unresolved. Germline values: CDR1 MNHNY, CDR2 SVGAGI (reference sequence). Trimming shortened V by 2 bases and J by 4 bases, and 6 bases separated the two germline ends. The CDR3 runs 13 residues. The CDR3 is CASSYPPNQPQHF. CDR3 nucleotides: TGTGCCAGCAGTTACCCCCCGAATCAGCCCCAGCATTTT.

This CDR3 reads CASSRGRGTEAFF. The CDR3 DNA is TGTGCCAGCAGCCGGGGGAGGGGCACTGAAGCTTTCTTT. V gene TRBV3-1 (or the pseudogene TRBV3-2) combines with J gene TRBJ1-1, with D perhaps matching TRBD1 (5 bases). The CDR3 is 13 residues long. Germline CDR1 and CDR2: LGHDT and YNNKEL (reference sequence). Deletions cut 4 bases from V and 4 bases from J, with 10 bases between.

This chain links TRBV29-1 with TRBJ1-1; D is ambiguous. The CDR3 loop spans 11 amino acids. The germline V gene has CDR1 SQVTM and CDR2 ANQGSEA. Trimming pared 4 bases from V and 2 bases from J, leaving 5 bases between. The CDR3, as DNA: TGCAGCGTTGCAGTTAACACTGAAGCTTTCTTT. This gives the protein CSVAVNTEAFF.

The chain combines TRBV12-3 or TRBV12-4 with TRBJ1-2; no definite D call. V lost 3 bases to trimming and J lost 8 bases, with 10 bases between them. The CDR3 extends over 12 amino acids. The CDR3 nucleotides are TGTGCCAGCAGTTTCACGGTCCGGGGCTACACCTTC. This gives the protein CASSFTVRGYTF.

V and J are TRBV5-1 and TRBJ2-1; D perhaps matches TRBD2 (6 bases). This CDR3 is 14 amino acids long. V was pared by 4 bases and J by 9 bases, with 17 bases between. CDR1 is SGHRS and CDR2 is YFSETQ in the germline V gene. The CDR3 nucleotides are TGCGCCAGCAGCCGTAGCGGAGGGCTGGGTGAGCAGTTCTTC. Its protein product is CASSRSGGLGEQFF.

This sequence joins TRBV20-1 and TRBJ2-7; tentatively, D is TRBD2 (6 bases). The V and J ends lost 3 bases and 4 bases respectively, with 10 bases between them. Per germline, CDR1 DFQATT and CDR2 SNEGSKA (reference sequence). This CDR3 comprises 12 residues. CDR3 region: CSASDSGYEQYF. CDR3 nucleotides: TGCAGTGCTAGTGACAGCGGGTACGAGCAGTACTTC.

The chain recombines TRBV6-2 or TRBV6-3 with TRBJ1-6; 9 bases map to TRBD1. Germline lookup yields CDR1 MNHEY and CDR2 SVGEGT. The CDR3 extends over 15 amino acids. With 5 bases clipped from V and 7 bases from J, the junction kept 6 bases outside the gene matches. DNA of the CDR3: TGTGCCAGCAGTAAGGGACAGGGATGGAATTCACCCCTCCACTTT. Protein: CASSKGQGWNSPLHF.

CDR3 bases: TGTGCCAGCAGCTTAGACCCTGGGACAGGGGGCATTTACGAGCAGTACTTC. Its protein is CASSLDPGTGGIYEQYF. V gene TRBV7-8 combines with J gene TRBJ2-7, with 12 bases aligning to TRBD1. V shed 1 base, J shed 4 bases, and the junction held 8 bases outside the gene matches. The CDR3 length is 17 residues. The germline CDR1 and CDR2 sequences are SGHVS and FQNEAQ.

The genes are TRBV5-1 and TRBJ1-1; 12 bases fit TRBD1. The V gene end was trimmed by 0 bases and the J gene end by 5 bases; junction bases not matched to a gene: 5. The CDR3 loop spans 16 amino acids. Germline CDR1 and CDR2: SGHRS and YFSETQ. The CDR3 DNA reads as TGCGCCAGCAGCTTGGTGGGACAGGGGGCGCGTACTGAAGCTTTCTTT. It translates to CASSLVGQGARTEAFF.

This chain joins TRBV11-3 and TRBJ2-5, with 8 bases lining up with TRBD2. J was trimmed by 4 bases and V by 4 bases; bases with no gene match: 8. The CDR3 spans 15 residues. Germline values: CDR1 SGHNT, CDR2 YENEEA. The CDR3 DNA sequence: TGTGCCAGCAGCTCTAGCCGGGAGGGGGGAGAGACCCAGTACTTC. Translating gives CASSSSREGGETQYF. Looking up the rest from reference TRBV11-3 and TRBJ2-5 gives the full variable domain: EAGVVQSPRYKIIEKKQPVAFWCNPISGHNTLYWYLQNLGQGPELLIRYENEEAVDDSQLPKDRFSAERLKGVDSTLKIQPAELGDSAVYLCASSSSREGGETQYFGPGTRLLVL.

The chain couples TRBV5-6 to TRBJ1-1; D uncertain. CDR3 length equals 15 residues. Per the germline V gene, CDR1 is SGHDT and CDR2 is YYEEEE. V lost 1 base and J 8 bases, leaving 18 bases between the germline ends. This chain's CDR3 is CASSLRGINLGEAFF. The CDR3, as DNA: TGTGCCAGCAGCTTGAGAGGGATCAACCTGGGGGAAGCTTTCTTT.

This clone occurred once. J is TRBJ1-5 and V is TRBV19, with D hard to call. V lost 5 bases, J lost 0 bases, and 17 bases lay in between. CDR3 length: 17 amino acids. Germline loops: CDR1 LNHDA, CDR2 SQIVND (reference sequence). CDR3 nucleotide sequence: TGTGCCAGTAGTCAGGAGGGTTTGAGTTATAGCAATCAGCCCCAGCATTTT. It translates to CASSQEGLSYSNQPQHF.

The V and J genes are TRBV5-6 and TRBJ2-1; maybe TRBD1 (6 bases). The V end was cut by 1 base, the J end by 10 bases, with 9 bases between. The CDR3 runs 12 residues. Germline V CDR1 and CDR2: SGHDT, YYEEEE. The CDR3 sequence: CASSLLGQEQFF. The CDR3 DNA is TGTGCCAGCAGCTTGCTAGGACAGGAGCAGTTCTTC.

The chain recombines TRBV7-9 with TRBJ1-2, with D possibly TRBD1 on 5 matching bases. The ends were cut back, 2 bases at V and 8 bases at J, with 12 bases in the middle. Germline V gene sequence: CDR1 SEHNR, CDR2 FQNEAQ (reference sequence). CDR3 length equals 13 residues. Here the CDR3 DNA reads TGTGCCAGCAGCTTACCAGGGTTCGAAGGCTACACCTTC. Amino acid sequence: CASSLPGFEGYTF.

The gene calls are TRBV5-6 and TRBJ2-7, with TRBD1 matching 7 bases. The ends lost 2 bases at V and 2 bases at J; junction bases unmatched: 10. The germline CDR1 and CDR2 sequences are SGHDT and YYEEEE. This CDR3 is built from 16 residues. The CDR3 DNA reads TGTGCCAGCAGCTTCAGGATAGGGGGCGCCACCTACGAGCAGTACTTC. The encoded protein is CASSFRIGGATYEQYF.

This rearrangement joins TRBV10-1 to TRBJ2-3, with TRBD2 identical over 10 bases. After removal of 6 bases from V and 1 base from J, the junction contained 4 bases not matched to a gene. The germline V gene encodes CDR1 WNHNN and CDR2 SYGVQD (reference sequence). The CDR3 covers 15 residues. The CDR3 DNA is TGCGCCAGCAGGGCCGGGACTAGCGGCACAGATACGCAGTATTTT. Amino acids: CASRAGTSGTDTQYF.

The chain couples TRBV11-2 to TRBJ2-7; D is unresolved. The CDR3 consists of 13 residues. The V end lost 4 bases, the J end lost 3 bases, and 10 bases lay between the germline ends. From germline, CDR1 is SGHAT and CDR2 FQNNGV. The CDR3 loop reads CASSSFTSYEQYF. The CDR3, as DNA: TGTGCCAGCAGCTCATTCACAAGCTACGAGCAGTACTTC.

This rearrangement joins TRBV28 to TRBJ2-4, with 10 bases aligning to TRBD2. Looked up from germline, CDR1 is MDHEN and CDR2 is SYDVKM. CDR3 length equals 15 residues. After removal of 6 bases from V and 6 bases from J, the junction contained 8 bases not matched to a gene. The chain's CDR3 is CASSASGSPTNIQYF. The CDR3 DNA sequence: TGTGCCAGCAGCGCTAGCGGGAGTCCGACAAACATTCAGTACTTC.

CDR3 nucleotide sequence: TGTGCCAGCAGCTCGGTTTCATTCACAGATACGCAGTATTTT. This gives the protein CASSSVSFTDTQYF. The J gene is TRBJ2-3, the V gene TRBV7-8, with D unresolved. Between the trimmed V and J ends, which lost 4 bases and 2 bases, there was a span of 10 bases. This CDR3 has 14 amino acids. CDR1 is SGHVS, CDR2 FQNEAQ, per germline.

V and J are TRBV28 and TRBJ2-7; D is uncertain. Germline loops: CDR1 MDHEN, CDR2 SYDVKM. V was trimmed by 8 bases and J by 2 bases, leaving 13 bases between them. The CDR3 is made up of 13 amino acids. DNA for the CDR3: TGTGCCAGCCATAGCCGCGCGACCTACGAGCAGTACTTC. Protein sequence: CASHSRATYEQYF.

This clone was counted a few times. The rearrangement joins TRBV3-1 (or the pseudogene TRBV3-2) to TRBJ2-7; a weak D match, TRBD2 (6 bases). The CDR3 spans 15 residues. V lost 4 bases and J lost 4, with 17 bases in between. Germline CDR1 LGHDT, CDR2 YNNKEL (reference sequence). CDR3 residues: CASSPGLFHLYEQYF. The CDR3 coding sequence is TGTGCCAGCAGCCCGGGACTGTTTCATTTATACGAGCAGTACTTC.

The rearrangement links TRBV3-1 (or the pseudogene TRBV3-2) to TRBJ1-5; D is unresolved. Germline CDR1 is LGHDT and CDR2 is YNNKEL (reference sequence). V was trimmed by 2 bases and J by 3 bases, leaving 8 bases between them. CDR3 length: 14 residues. Here the CDR3 DNA reads TGTGCCAGCAGCCAACTGAGTTCCAATCAGCCCCAGCATTTT. This sequence encodes CASSQLSSNQPQHF.

The chain employs TRBV7-9 and TRBJ2-6, with D perhaps TRBD1 (5 bases). From germline, CDR1 is SEHNR and CDR2 FQNEAQ (reference sequence). With 3 bases removed from V and 6 bases from J, the gap between germline ends came to 18 bases. The CDR3 is 17 residues long. CDR3 sequence (DNA): TGTGCCAGCAGCTTTAGTTGGGGCTCTCTGGAGGCCAACGTCCTGACTTTC. The encoded protein is CASSFSWGSLEANVLTF.